A single sample gave rise to the 28 T cell receptor beta chains below, sequenced in a study of T cells after yellow fever vaccination. A single record per CDR3 protein comes from TCRdb applying MiXCR to the 5' RACE reads. The table records fewer than 400,000 distinct CDR3 sequences, roughly 6.2% of them present only once. Sequencing was performed on PBMCs, taken 5 days after the yellow fever booster vaccination. These receptors all stem from a man under 40 who received the YFV17D yellow fever vaccine.

There are many counts of this clonotype. V usage is TRBV5-6 and J usage is TRBJ1-1; D unclear. Germline assignment: CDR1 SGHDT and CDR2 YYEEEE. The CDR3 totals 13 residues. Trimming shortened V by 2 bases and J by 4 bases, and 9 bases separated the two germline ends. The CDR3 nucleotides are TGTGCCAGCAGCTTAAGCAGCCCCACTGAAGCTTTCTTT. Its translation: CASSLSSPTEAFF.

This clonotype was observed a few times. V usage is TRBV11-1 and J usage is TRBJ1-1; perhaps TRBD1 as D (6 bases). The CDR3 has 14 residues. The germline CDR1 and CDR2 sequences are SGHAT and FQDESV (reference sequence). V dropped 7 bases and J dropped 5 bases, with 17 bases sitting between them. The DNA for the CDR3 is TGTGCCAGCACCCCCGGGCAAAGGGGGACTGAAGCTTTCTTT. Protein: CASTPGQRGTEAFF.

The chain uses TRBV11-2 and TRBJ1-4; 7 bases are shared with TRBD1. Germline lookup yields CDR1 SGHAT and CDR2 FQNNGV. V shed 5 bases and J 5 bases; nucleotides not matched to a gene: 8. The CDR3 totals 15 residues. The CDR3 spells CASSPKTGSNEKLFF. CDR3 bases: TGTGCCAGCAGCCCGAAGACAGGGTCGAATGAAAAACTGTTTTTT.

This clonotype was recorded at least ten times. The chain employs TRBV7-9 and TRBJ2-1; D gene uncertain. Trimming took off 0 bases at V and 6 bases at J, with 3 bases between the two ends. Germline V gene data show CDR1 as SEHNR and CDR2 as FQNEAQ (reference sequence). This CDR3 is 12 amino acids long. DNA of the CDR3: TGTGCCAGCAGCTTAGCGCTCAATGAGCAGTTCTTC. Protein product: CASSLALNEQFF.

This clonotype appeared many times. The chain recombines TRBV20-1 with TRBJ2-3; D call uncertain. V was shortened by 0 bases and J by 6 bases, with 16 bases between the two germline ends. The length of the CDR3 is 15 residues. Germline V lookup: CDR1 DFQATT, CDR2 SNEGSKA (reference sequence). CDR3 nucleotide sequence: TGCAGTGCTAGAGATCACGGTCAAGGCTCGGATACGCAGTATTTT. Amino acids: CSARDHGQGSDTQYF.

This clonotype was counted at least ten times. The chain recombines TRBV12-3 or TRBV12-4 with TRBJ2-1; D gene ambiguous. V lost 3 bases to trimming and J lost 9 bases, with 9 bases between them. CDR3 length equals 12 residues. CDR3 coding DNA: TGTGCCAGCAGTTTTGAAGGGTTTGAGCAGTTCTTC. This translates into CASSFEGFEQFF.

The chain recombines TRBV20-1 with TRBJ2-5, with TRBD1 as a possible D gene (6 bases). V lost 6 bases to trimming and J lost 5 bases, with 19 bases between them. CDR1 is DFQATT and CDR2 is SNEGSKA in the germline V gene (reference sequence). There are 14 residues in the CDR3. CDR3 DNA sequence: TGCAGTGCCCCTAATTCAGGGGTTTCTGAGACCCAGTACTTC. This translates into CSAPNSGVSETQYF.

This clonotype was recorded at least ten times. The J gene is TRBJ1-6, the V gene TRBV9; D is undetermined. V was pared by 3 bases and J by 14 bases, with 15 bases between. Looked up from germline, CDR1 is SGDLS and CDR2 is YYNGEE. CDR3 size: 13 residues. Here the CDR3 reads CASSAHSGDTLHF. In nucleotides, the CDR3 is TGTGCCAGCAGCGCGCACAGCGGCGACACCCTCCACTTT.

This clonotype showed up many times. The chain has TRBV29-1 and TRBJ2-7; 9 bases are shared with TRBD2. The CDR3 has 18 residues. V trimming: 2 bases; J trimming: 5 bases; junction bases outside the gene matches: 19. Germline V CDR1 and CDR2: SQVTM, ANQGSEA. CDR3 sequence reads: CSVESVGSGGRAANEQYF. CDR3 nucleotides: TGCAGCGTTGAATCCGTGGGCTCTGGCGGGAGGGCCGCCAACGAGCAGTACTTC.

This clonotype was seen more than once but under ten times. This rearrangement joins TRBV5-4 to TRBJ2-2; TRBD1 is a possible D gene (5 bases). The V end lost 4 bases, the J end lost 2 bases, and 9 bases lay between the germline ends. The length of the CDR3 is 14 residues. In germline, CDR1 is SGHNT, CDR2 YYREEE (reference sequence). The CDR3: CASSADSNTGELFF. CDR3 DNA sequence: TGTGCCAGCAGCGCTGACAGCAACACCGGGGAGCTGTTTTTT.

Only a few counts were recorded for this clonotype. The chain employs TRBV29-1 and TRBJ2-1, with 9 nucleotides matching TRBD1. Trimming took 5 bases from V and 7 from J; bases not matched to a gene: 9. Germline CDR1 reads SQVTM; CDR2 reads ANQGSEA. This CDR3 spans 14 amino acids. In DNA, the CDR3 is TGCAGCGTTAAGGGACAGGGATACGGGAATGAGCAGTTCTTC. The encoded protein is CSVKGQGYGNEQFF.

The rearrangement links TRBV10-3 to TRBJ2-1; perhaps TRBD1 as D (6 bases). Trimming shortened V by 10 bases and J by 7 bases, and 20 bases separated the two germline ends. Per the germline V gene, CDR1 is ENHRY and CDR2 is SYGVKD. The CDR3 is 14 residues long. The CDR3 reads CATRRGRGWNEQFF. The CDR3, as DNA: TGTGCCACCCGCAGGGGCAGGGGTTGGAATGAGCAGTTCTTC.

This clonotype has a handful of counts. The V and J genes are TRBV5-1 and TRBJ2-7; D ambiguous. The V gene's germline CDR1 is SGHRS and CDR2 YFSETQ. V lost 1 base, J lost 1 base, and 15 bases lay in between. The CDR3 covers 16 residues. In DNA form, the CDR3 reads TGCGCCAGCAGCTTGAACGGTGGGCTGCAATCCTACGAGCAGTACTTC. Translation: CASSLNGGLQSYEQYF.

The rearrangement links TRBV13 to TRBJ2-5; 7 bases agree with TRBD1. This CDR3 has 13 amino acids. Germline assignment: CDR1 PRHDT and CDR2 FYEKMQ (reference sequence). V shed 6 bases, J shed 5 bases, and the junction held 6 bases outside the gene matches. DNA of the CDR3: TGTGCCAGCAGGAAACAGGGGACCGAGACCCAGTACTTC. Translated: CASRKQGTETQYF.

The chain employs TRBV7-2 and TRBJ2-1, with 9 bases that match TRBD2. The CDR3 totals 16 residues. Germline V gene data show CDR1 as SGHTA and CDR2 as FQGNSA. Unmatched junction bases numbered 9, after V lost 2 bases and J lost 7 bases. CDR3 residues: CASSLRVAGVRNEQFF. Written as DNA, the CDR3 is TGTGCCAGCAGCTTAAGGGTAGCGGGAGTGAGGAATGAGCAGTTCTTC. Together with reference TRBV7-2 and TRBJ2-1, the CDR3 gives the full variable domain: GAGVSQSPSNKVTEKGKDVELRCDPISGHTALYWYRQSLGQGLEFLIYFQGNSAPDKSGLPSDRFSAERTGGSVSTLTIQRTQQEDSAVYLCASSLRVAGVRNEQFFGPGTRLTVL.

This chain uses TRBV5-1 with TRBJ2-3; no clear D gene. The CDR3 contains 12 residues. Germline CDR1 and CDR2: SGHRS and YFSETQ. With 7 bases removed from V and 4 bases from J, the gap between germline ends came to 10 bases. The CDR3 region has the DNA TGCGCCAGCTACACGGGCGCAGATACGCAGTATTTT. Translated, it gives CASYTGADTQYF.

This chain connects TRBV9 to TRBJ2-3; D is uncertain. The V and J ends lost 5 bases and 1 base respectively, with 14 bases between them. CDR1 is SGDLS, CDR2 YYNGEE, per germline. This CDR3 has 15 residues. The DNA for the CDR3 is TGTGCCAGCAGGCCCCTCCCGTGGGGCACAGATACGCAGTATTTT. Its protein is CASRPLPWGTDTQYF.

This clonotype was detected only a few times. For the CDR3, the DNA is TGTGCCAGCAGGGACGCTAGGTCTGCCTACAATGAGCAGTTCTTC. Its translation is CASRDARSAYNEQFF. The chain has TRBV6-1 and TRBJ2-1; no clear D gene. The CDR3 is made up of 15 amino acids. The V and J ends lost 6 bases and 2 bases respectively, with 14 bases between them. CDR1 MNHNS and CDR2 SASEGT come from the germline V gene.

The sample holds many counts of this clonotype. The chain uses TRBV4-3 and TRBJ2-7; TRBD2 matches 7 bases. This CDR3 comprises 15 residues. Trimming took 4 bases from V and 3 from J; bases not matched to a gene: 9. CDR1 and CDR2 (germline): LGHNA, YSLEER. CDR3 DNA sequence: TGCGCCAGCAGCCCCTTCGCGGGAGATAACTACGAGCAGTACTTC. This translates into CASSPFAGDNYEQYF.

This clonotype was detected ten times or more. The rearrangement uses TRBV30 and TRBJ2-2; either TRBD1 or TRBD2 may fit D (5 bases each). Trimming took 2 bases from V and 3 from J, leaving 10 bases between them. CDR3 size: 14 residues. CDR1 and CDR2 (germline): GTSNPN, SVGIG (reference sequence). The CDR3, as DNA: TGTGCCTGGAGTCGACTGGGGGACACCGGGGAGCTGTTTTTT. It specifies CAWSRLGDTGELFF.

This clonotype came up a few times. This chain joins TRBV6-1 and TRBJ2-1, with TRBD2 matching 7 bases. This CDR3 has 14 residues. Germline-derived CDR1 and CDR2 are MNHNS and SASEGT. The junction had 8 bases not matched to a gene; V was cut back by 6 bases and J by 6 bases. CDR3 nucleotides: TGTGCCAGCAGGCTAGGGCGGGAGTCCAATGAGCAGTTCTTC. Its translation is CASRLGRESNEQFF.

This clonotype occurred a few times. This rearrangement joins TRBV30 to TRBJ1-2, with no clear D. Germline-derived CDR1 and CDR2 are GTSNPN and SVGIG (reference sequence). The CDR3 totals 13 residues. Trimming stripped 7 bases from V and 2 bases from J, with 14 bases between. The CDR3 loop reads CASPLTANYGYTF. The CDR3 DNA reads TGTGCCTCCCCATTGACGGCCAACTATGGCTACACCTTC.

As regards this clonotype: Likely a read error: the CDR3 ends without its conserved phenylalanine or tryptophan. The V and J genes are TRBV5-6 and TRBJ2-2; D uncertain. The germline gives CDR1 SGHDT, CDR2 YYEEEE. The CDR3 runs to 14 residues. The ends were cut back, 9 bases at V and 9 bases at J, with 21 bases in the middle. This chain's CDR3 is CAIGLGLLSWELFC. As DNA, the CDR3 is TGTGCCATCGGGCTTGGCCTCCTATCCTGGGAGCTGTTTTGT.

The table lists this clonotype with many counts. This chain joins TRBV5-1 and TRBJ2-1; 11 nucleotides line up with TRBD1. With 0 bases clipped from V and 6 bases from J, the junction kept 2 bases outside the gene matches. The germline V gene encodes CDR1 SGHRS and CDR2 YFSETQ. The CDR3 runs 15 residues. DNA for the CDR3: TGCGCCAGCAGCTTGGATGGGACAGGGGGCAATGAGCAGTTCTTC. This encodes CASSLDGTGGNEQFF.

This clonotype was detected only a few times. The V gene is TRBV3-1, the J gene TRBJ2-7; D not certain. V dropped 4 bases and J dropped 1 base, with 14 bases sitting between them. The CDR3 covers 15 residues. Germline lookup yields CDR1 LGHDT and CDR2 YNNKEL (reference sequence). The CDR3 nucleotides read TGTGCCAGCAGCCGACGGGCCCTGGGGTCCTACGAGCAGTACTTC. Residues: CASSRRALGSYEQYF.

In its sample, this clonotype was seen many times. This chain uses TRBV5-1 with TRBJ2-2, with D maybe TRBD1 (6 bases). Germline lookup yields CDR1 SGHRS and CDR2 YFSETQ. CDR3 length: 16 amino acids. Trimming left V 4 bases short and J 1 base short, with 14 bases between. The CDR3 sequence: CASSATGTKNTGELFF. The CDR3 nucleotides are TGCGCCAGCAGCGCAACCGGGACAAAGAACACCGGGGAGCTGTTTTTT.

This clonotype has a handful of counts. This chain uses TRBV12-3 or TRBV12-4 with TRBJ1-5, with 7 bases lining up with TRBD1. Trimming at V came to 5 bases and at J to 9 bases, leaving 10 bases not matched to a gene. This CDR3 contains 14 residues. This chain's CDR3 is CASSITGAQGPQHF. The CDR3 coding sequence is TGTGCCAGCAGTATAACAGGGGCGCAGGGGCCCCAGCATTTT.

The chain recombines TRBV18 with TRBJ2-3; a weak D match, TRBD2 (6 bases). CDR3 length: 17 residues. V lost 0 bases and J 0 bases, leaving 13 bases between the germline ends. Germline lookup yields CDR1 KGHSH and CDR2 LQKENI. Here the CDR3 reads CASSPPSAGRSTDTQYF. The CDR3 nucleotides read TGTGCCAGCTCACCACCGTCGGCGGGACGTAGCACAGATACGCAGTATTTT.